The sequence of this T cell receptor beta chain was determined in a study of cytomegalovirus exposure and HLA in healthy donors. Primers included in the PCR were 60 Vbeta and 13 Jbeta primers. Profiling relied on immunoSEQ multiplex PCR, and the TCRdb table lists in-frame clones only, not all of them. The table shows 100,000 to 150,000 clones, with approximately 80% occurring only once. Germline V CDR1 and CDR2: SGHRS, YFSETQ. V gave up 0 bases and J gave up 2 bases, with 9 bases separating them. CDR3 length: 14 amino acids. This sequence originates from a woman in her thirties or forties in good health and CMV-seronegative. Sequenced: PBMCs. The J gene is TRBJ2-7, the V gene TRBV5-1; tentative D call: TRBD1 (5 bases). CDR3 in amino acids: CASSLDTTAYEQYF. Written as DNA, the CDR3 is TGCGCCAGCAGCTTGGATACGACAGCCTACGAGCAGTACTTC.